The 18 T cell receptor beta chains listed next were all sequenced from one sample in a study of early T cells in non-severe SARS-CoV-2 infection. TCRdb analysed the 5' RACE reads with MiXCR anew, one entry per CDR3 protein. Among tens of thousands of distinct CDR3 sequences listed, around 12% were seen once. The material was whole blood, obtained at baseline. Receptors originate from an adult who was a healthcare worker with PCR-confirmed SARS-CoV-2 infection or an uninfected control (not recorded which). The donor label of this sample is uncertain.

The chain carries TRBV3-1 and TRBJ2-3, with 9 bases fitting TRBD2. V lost 4 bases, J lost 2 bases, and 7 bases stayed unmatched. Germline V lookup: CDR1 LGHDT, CDR2 YNNKEL (reference sequence). The CDR3 spans 16 residues. The CDR3 DNA follows: TGTGCCAGCAGCCGGATAGCGGGGGATATCACAGATACGCAGTATTTT. Residues: CASSRIAGDITDTQYF.

This clonotype was counted at least ten times. The V gene is TRBV5-6, the J gene TRBJ1-1; possibly TRBD1 for D (5 bases). The length of the CDR3 is 13 residues. Germline V gives CDR1 SGHDT, CDR2 YYEEEE. V shed 3 bases and J shed 9 bases, with 15 bases lying between them. In nucleotides, the CDR3 is TGTGCCAGCAGCTGGGGGGAGGACGAGAAAGCTTTCTTT. Encoded protein: CASSWGEDEKAFF. The full variable domain, rest sourced from reference TRBV5-6 and TRBJ1-1, is DAGVTQSPTHLIKTRGQQVTLRCSPKSGHDTVSWYQQALGQGPQFIFQYYEEEERQRGNFPDRFSGHQFPNYSSELNVNALLLGDSALYLCASSWGEDEKAFFGQGTRLTVV.

This clonotype was detected ten times or more. The chain has TRBV20-1 and TRBJ1-6, with D hard to call. The CDR3 has 14 residues. Trimming cost V 0 bases and J 6 bases, with 9 bases left between them. CDR1 is DFQATT and CDR2 is SNEGSKA in the germline V gene (reference sequence). CDR3 coding DNA: TGCAGTGCTAGAGATTCGAGATTTAATTCACCCCTCCACTTT. This translates into CSARDSRFNSPLHF.

This clonotype showed up many times. This chain joins TRBV25-1 and TRBJ1-1; the D gene is possibly TRBD1 (5 bases). Trimming stripped 4 bases from V and 3 bases from J, with 15 bases between. CDR3 size: 15 residues. In germline, CDR1 is MGHDK, CDR2 SYGVNS. The CDR3 bases are TGTGCCAGCAGTGCAACAGGTGGGGGGGACACTGAAGCTTTCTTT. Protein sequence: CASSATGGGDTEAFF.

This clonotype was seen ten or more times. This chain joins TRBV21-1 and TRBJ2-6; TRBD2 is taken as the D call from the table, unchecked against the DNA. TRBV21-1 is tagged as a pseudogene. CDR3 length: 19 amino acids. In nucleotides, the CDR3 is TGTGCCAGCAGCAAAGGCGGGCAGTTTTACGCCTCTGGGGCCAACGTCCTGACTTTC. This codes for CASSKGGQFYASGANVLTF.

The V and J genes are TRBV6-6 and TRBJ2-5; D gene unclear. Germline CDR1 is MNHNY and CDR2 is SVGAGI (reference sequence). With 3 bases removed from V and 0 bases from J, the gap between germline ends came to 8 bases. The CDR3 loop spans 14 amino acids. CDR3 sequence: CASSYLGYQETQYF. The CDR3 nucleotides read TGTGCCAGCAGTTATTTAGGATACCAAGAGACCCAGTACTTC.

The table lists this clonotype with a few counts. The genes are TRBV5-5 and TRBJ2-3, with D perhaps TRBD1 or TRBD2 (5 bases each). The CDR3 spans 16 residues. V was clipped by 4 bases and J by 2 bases, with 17 bases between them. The germline V gene encodes CDR1 SGHKS and CDR2 YYEKEE (reference sequence). Here the CDR3 reads CASSPHWGRLTDTQYF. CDR3 nucleotides: TGTGCCAGCAGCCCTCACTGGGGGAGACTCACAGATACGCAGTATTTT.

The table lists this clonotype with many counts. The rearrangement links TRBV5-1 to TRBJ1-6; D may be TRBD1 (5 bases). CDR3 length: 18 residues. The V end lost 1 base, the J end lost 5 bases, and 19 bases lay between the germline ends. Germline values: CDR1 SGHRS, CDR2 YFSETQ. This CDR3 reads CASSLFTVGPGNNSPLHF. The CDR3 region has the DNA TGCGCCAGCAGCTTGTTTACCGTGGGGCCAGGGAATAATTCACCCCTCCACTTT.

The chain couples TRBV4-1 to TRBJ1-3, with a possible D match to TRBD1 (5 bases). Germline CDR1 and CDR2: MGHRA and YSYEKL. Trimming pared 1 base from V and 0 bases from J, leaving 10 bases between. The CDR3 has 16 amino acids. This CDR3 is CASSQGLRGSGNTIYF. CDR3 nucleotides: TGCGCCAGCAGCCAAGGTTTAAGGGGCTCTGGAAACACCATATATTTT.

In this sample, this clonotype turned up a few times. This chain connects TRBV6-1 to TRBJ2-7, with 7 bases fitting TRBD2. This CDR3 region has 13 residues. Trimming at V came to 1 base and at J to 5 bases, leaving 2 bases not matched to a gene. CDR1 and CDR2 from the germline V gene are MNHNS and SASEGT. This CDR3 reads CASSEGTSNEQYV. The CDR3 bases are TGTGCCAGCAGTGAAGGGACTAGTAACGAGCAGTACGTC.

The CDR3 sequence: CASSVGPRETNSPLHF. As DNA, the CDR3 is TGTGCCAGCAGCGTAGGACCCAGGGAGACAAATTCACCCCTCCACTTT. The rearrangement uses TRBV9 and TRBJ1-6; possibly TRBD1 for D (5 bases). The CDR3 length is 16 residues. Between the trimmed V and J ends, which lost 0 bases and 7 bases, there was a span of 14 bases. Germline V CDR1 and CDR2: SGDLS, YYNGEE.

This sequence joins TRBV2 and TRBJ1-1, with 7 bases that match TRBD1. CDR1 is SNHLY and CDR2 is FYNNEI in the germline V gene. V was pared by 9 bases and J by 0 bases, with 10 bases of the junction left unmatched. This CDR3 is built from 15 residues. Written as DNA, the CDR3 is TGTGCCAGTCACAGGGGCCGACCAATGAACACTGAAGCTTTCTTT. Translation: CASHRGRPMNTEAFF.

This clonotype was found many times. The gene calls are TRBV5-1 and TRBJ1-4, with unresolved D. This CDR3 contains 12 residues. Per the germline V gene, CDR1 is SGHRS and CDR2 is YFSETQ. Trimming shortened V by 5 bases and J by 4 bases, and 6 bases separated the two germline ends. The CDR3 nucleotides are TGCGCCAGCAGAGAACATAATGAAAAACTGTTTTTT. It translates to CASREHNEKLFF.

This clonotype was counted many times. The V gene is TRBV10-3, the J gene TRBJ2-3, with D perhaps given as TRBD1 or TRBD2 (5 bases each). CDR1 ENHRY and CDR2 SYGVKD come from the germline V gene. The CDR3 loop spans 16 amino acids. Trimming stripped 6 bases from V and 0 bases from J, with 16 bases between. DNA for the CDR3: TGTGCCATCAGCGACTATACGGGACGTAGCACAGATACGCAGTATTTT. It encodes CAISDYTGRSTDTQYF.

The sample holds a few counts of this clonotype. This rearrangement joins TRBV5-1 to TRBJ1-1, with D possibly being TRBD1 (5 bases). In germline, CDR1 is SGHRS, CDR2 YFSETQ. The V gene lost 2 bases and the J gene lost 4 bases, with 12 bases spanning the gap. The CDR3 has 14 residues. CDR3 sequence (DNA): TGCGCCAGCAGCTTAACCCAGGGAAGCACTGAAGCTTTCTTT. Protein sequence: CASSLTQGSTEAFF.

This clonotype was picked up a small number of times. The chain is built from TRBV20-1 and TRBJ1-6; no definite D call. This CDR3 has 16 amino acids. Germline CDR1 and CDR2: DFQATT and SNEGSKA (reference sequence). Trimming took 0 bases from V and 0 from J, leaving 9 bases between them. DNA for the CDR3: TGCAGTGCTAGAGACCCCGGAAGCTCCTATAATTCACCCCTCCACTTT. Translated, it gives CSARDPGSSYNSPLHF.

This chain joins TRBV19 and TRBJ1-3; 7 bases are shared with TRBD1. CDR1 is LNHDA and CDR2 is SQIVND in the germline V gene (reference sequence). This CDR3 region has 14 residues. After removal of 10 bases from V and 2 bases from J, the junction contained 8 bases not matched to a gene. The DNA of the CDR3 is TGTGCCACAACAACAGGGGCTACTGGAAACACCATATATTTT. It is translated as CATTTGATGNTIYF.

This clonotype was seen repeatedly, ten times or more. The V call is TRBV29-1, the J call TRBJ1-2, with TRBD1 matching 8 bases. V lost 3 bases to trimming and J lost 5 bases; unmatched junction nucleotides: 5. Germline CDR1 reads SQVTM; CDR2 reads ANQGSEA. This CDR3 region has 13 residues. CDR3 in amino acids: CSVEDRDDYGYTF. CDR3 DNA: TGCAGCGTTGAGGACAGGGACGATTATGGCTACACCTTC.